The text below deals with one TCR beta chain. Per the study methods: Nucleated cell number was recorded as an estimate derived from reference gene primer amplification. The table came from immunoSEQ multiplex PCR; TCRdb's copy has only in-frame clones and leaves some out. The V and J calls and clone size are taken from that table; D and trimming were inferred from the DNA. The data show about 250,000 clones, with approximately 88% seen just once and under 8% held by the top ten. Seattle cases were enrolled at active infection and followed longitudinally. This sample was taken from a study of blood T cell repertoires in COVID-19. Study-level information: Samples of COVID-19 (acute and convalescent) were obtained from the United States, Italy and Spain. The analysed material was cDNA or gDNA that came from T cells, B-cell-depleted T cells, or PBMCs.

Sequencing input: peripheral blood. This TCR was recovered from a woman in her twenties or thirties with COVID-19, enrolled during active disease.

CDR3 loop: CATSDPWTSGNTGELFF. The CDR3, as DNA: TGTGCCACCAGTGACCCATGGACTAGCGGGAACACCGGGGAGCTGTTTTTT. The chain couples TRBV24-1 to TRBJ2-2, with 10 bases lining up with TRBD2. CDR1 is KGHDR and CDR2 is SFDVKD in the germline V gene. The V gene end was trimmed by 4 bases and the J gene end by 1 base; junction bases not matched to a gene: 5. The CDR3 runs 17 residues.